A single sample is the source of the 26 T cell receptor beta chains below, sequenced in a study of a mutant IDH1 vaccine in newly diagnosed glioma. TCRdb's table, derived via immunoSEQ multiplex PCR, lists solely in-frame clones and lacks some. Of 95,000 to 100,000 clones in the sample, 85% to 90% are singletons; the top ten hold less than 0.65%. As to time point: baseline, week 1 (first vaccination visit). Specified treatment: pre-vaccination baseline after standard-of-care therapy. The source was PBMCs, collected from a glioma patient treated with radiotherapy, temozolomide or both. The source of these receptors is a woman in her forties or fifties with glioma.

The rearrangement joins TRBV5-6 to TRBJ2-5; the match to TRBD1 covers 7 bases. The J call is in doubt because the DNA end fits TRBJ2-7 better. Germline V gene data show CDR1 as SGHDT and CDR2 as YYEEEE. This CDR3 is 16 amino acids long. The CDR3 sequence: CASSLGRSDRDYEQYF. In DNA form, the CDR3 reads TGTGCCAGCAGCTTGGGGCGGTCAGACAGGGACTACGAGCAGTACTTC.

The chain couples TRBV5-6 to TRBJ1-5, with D possibly matching TRBD1 (6 bases). Trimming cost V 4 bases and J 4 bases, with 15 bases left between them. Germline CDR1 reads SGHDT; CDR2 reads YYEEEE. The CDR3 has 15 amino acids. The CDR3 sequence: CASSDGQSWNQPQHF. CDR3 nucleotide sequence: TGTGCCAGCAGCGATGGACAGTCATGGAATCAGCCCCAGCATTTT.

In regard to this clone: The final CDR3 position lacks the conserved phenylalanine or tryptophan, pointing to a likely read error. V is TRBV14 and J is TRBJ1-2, with unresolved D. The CDR3 contains 14 residues. The germline V and J ends were trimmed by 0 bases and 4 bases, with 9 bases remaining between them. Germline CDR1 and CDR2: SGHDN and FVKESK. As DNA, the CDR3 is TGTGCCAGCAGCCAAGATGGGCGGGTCTATGGCTACACCCTC. Translated: CASSQDGRVYGYTL.

V usage is TRBV19 and J usage is TRBJ1-4; tentatively, D is TRBD1 (6 bases). Trimming stripped 3 bases from V and 8 bases from J, with 16 bases between. CDR1 and CDR2 from the germline V gene are LNHDA and SQIVND (reference sequence). The CDR3 has 15 residues. The CDR3 bases are TGTGCCAGTAGTATCCCGACAGGTGGGGTCGAAAAACTGTTTTTT. Encoded protein: CASSIPTGGVEKLFF.

The V gene is TRBV10-2, the J gene TRBJ2-7, with a tentative D call TRBD1 (6 bases). The CDR3 is 13 residues long. Trimming pared 4 bases from V and 6 bases from J, leaving 13 bases between. Germline CDR1 is WSHSY and CDR2 is SAAADI. CDR3 DNA: TGCGCCAGCAGTGCGCTACAGGGTAGCGAGCAGTACTTC. It translates to CASSALQGSEQYF.

The CDR3 is CASNPSGGANTGELFF. The CDR3 coding sequence is TGTGCCAGCAACCCCTCGGGCGGGGCGAACACCGGGGAGCTGTTTTTT. V usage is TRBV9 and J usage is TRBJ2-2; possible D gene TRBD2, 6 bases. Germline assignment: CDR1 SGDLS and CDR2 YYNGEE. The CDR3 totals 16 residues. The germline V and J ends were trimmed by 6 bases and 0 bases, with 15 bases remaining between them.

The chain has TRBV21-1 and TRBJ2-5; TRBD2, the D gene given by the table, was not confirmed from the DNA. TRBV21-1 is classified as a pseudogene. The CDR3 is 17 amino acids. Here the CDR3 reads CASSKVEREGSRETQYF. The CDR3 DNA reads TGTGCCAGCAGCAAAGTTGAGCGGGAGGGATCCCGAGAGACCCAGTACTTC.

The chain employs TRBV6-5 and TRBJ2-3; D not certain. Germline V gene sequence: CDR1 MNHEY, CDR2 SVGAGI. V lost 5 bases and J lost 5, with 11 bases in between. The CDR3 loop spans 13 amino acids. The CDR3, as DNA: TGTGCCAGCAGTCCCTGGACCGGAGATACGCAGTATTTT. Protein product: CASSPWTGDTQYF.

The V call is TRBV5-4, the J call TRBJ2-3, with 7 nucleotides matching TRBD1. The germline V gene encodes CDR1 SGHNT and CDR2 YYREEE (reference sequence). Trimming removed 0 bases from V and 0 bases from J; junction bases left unmatched: 1. The CDR3 covers 15 residues. CDR3 bases: TGTGCCAGCAGCTTGGAGGGGGCGAGCACAGATACGCAGTATTTT. Protein product: CASSLEGASTDTQYF.

This clone was detected once. J is TRBJ2-7 and V is TRBV28; D is perhaps TRBD2 (5 bases). CDR1 MDHEN and CDR2 SYDVKM come from the germline V gene. The CDR3 is 16 residues long. Trimming took off 2 bases at V and 3 bases at J, with 17 bases between the two ends. The CDR3 here is CASSLEGWESVYEQYF. The CDR3 DNA sequence: TGTGCCAGCAGTTTAGAGGGCTGGGAATCGGTCTACGAGCAGTACTTC.

The chain combines TRBV7-9 with TRBJ1-1; the D is unclear. The CDR3 consists of 14 residues. From germline, CDR1 is SEHNR and CDR2 FQNEAQ (reference sequence). The germline V and J ends were trimmed by 5 bases and 5 bases, with 15 bases remaining between them. CDR3 amino acids: CASSPAFFGTEAFF. The DNA of the CDR3 is TGTGCCAGCAGCCCGGCCTTTTTCGGAACTGAAGCTTTCTTT.

The rearrangement joins TRBV10-2 to TRBJ2-1; no firm D call. The CDR3 spans 13 residues. From germline, CDR1 is WSHSY and CDR2 SAAADI. This CDR3 is CVQNRVPYNEQFF. In DNA, the CDR3 is TGCGTTCAGAATAGAGTCCCCTACAATGAGCAGTTCTTC.

The V and J genes are TRBV28 and TRBJ2-5, with a possible D match to TRBD2 (7 bases). V was trimmed by 4 bases and J by 5 bases, leaving 11 bases between them. Germline CDR1 and CDR2: MDHEN and SYDVKM. The CDR3 is 13 residues long. CDR3 loop: CASSWGRGETQYF. The CDR3 coding sequence is TGTGCCAGCAGTTGGGGGAGGGGGGAGACCCAGTACTTC.

The chain joins TRBV7-9 to TRBJ2-1; D might be TRBD1 or TRBD2, each matching 7 bases. Germline-derived CDR1 and CDR2 are SEHNR and FQNEAQ (reference sequence). CDR3 length equals 14 residues. Trimming took 10 bases from V and 0 from J, leaving 13 bases between them. The CDR3 is CATRGGSSYNEQFF. The CDR3 DNA follows: TGTGCCACCAGGGGGGGTAGCTCCTACAATGAGCAGTTCTTC.

The rearrangement uses TRBV5-1 and TRBJ2-5; 7 nucleotides match TRBD2. The DNA end is more similar to TRBJ2-7, so the J call may be wrong. The CDR3 covers 13 residues. Per germline, CDR1 SGHRS and CDR2 YFSETQ. In DNA form, the CDR3 reads TGCGCCAGCAGTGGGAGCGGGATGGACGAGCAGTACTTC. It specifies CASSGSGMDEQYF.

The chain carries TRBV5-1 and TRBJ2-2; D remains ambiguous. V was cut by 1 base and J by 6 bases, with 10 bases left in between. This CDR3 comprises 14 residues. Germline V gene data show CDR1 as SGHRS and CDR2 as YFSETQ. In nucleotides, the CDR3 is TGCGCCAGCAGCTTGCTCGGAAGTCCCGGGGAGCTGTTTTTT. Translation gives CASSLLGSPGELFF.

The chain joins TRBV11-2 to TRBJ2-7; the D is unclear. This CDR3 is 15 amino acids long. Trimming stripped 6 bases from V and 0 bases from J, with 15 bases between. Looked up from germline, CDR1 is SGHAT and CDR2 is FQNNGV. The CDR3 region has the DNA TGTGCCAGCAGTCCCCAGCTGGGGTCCTCCTACGAGCAGTACTTC. It encodes CASSPQLGSSYEQYF. Variable domain in full (rest from reference TRBV11-2 and TRBJ2-7): EAGVAQSPRYKIIEKRQSVAFWCNPISGHATLYWYQQILGQGPKLLIQFQNNGVVDDSQLPKDRFSAERLKGVDSTLKIQPAKLEDSAVYLCASSPQLGSSYEQYFGPGTRLTVT.

The genes are TRBV5-1 and TRBJ1-1; TRBD1 aligns across 11 bases. Trimming cost V 0 bases and J 5 bases; bases outside gene matches: 3. CDR1 and CDR2 (germline): SGHRS, YFSETQ. The CDR3 is made up of 15 amino acids. The CDR3 nucleotides read TGCGCCAGCAGCTTGGGGACAGGGGGCGAAACTGAAGCTTTCTTT. Translation gives CASSLGTGGETEAFF. The variable domain in full, completed from reference TRBV5-1 and TRBJ1-1, reads KAGVTQTPRYLIKTRGQQVTLSCSPISGHRSVSWYQQTPGQGLQFLFEYFSETQRNKGNFPGRFSGRQFSNSRSEMNVSTLELGDSALYLCASSLGTGGETEAFFGQGTRLTVV.

The chain has TRBV10-2 and TRBJ1-5; D call uncertain. The CDR3 has 15 amino acids. CDR1 is WSHSY, CDR2 SAAADI, per germline. V lost 2 bases, J lost 4 bases, and 12 bases lay in between. The CDR3 DNA reads TGCGCCAGCAGTGAGCAATCGACATCAAATCAGCCCCAGCATTTT. Amino acids: CASSEQSTSNQPQHF.

This chain links TRBV4-1 with TRBJ2-7; D uncertain. The CDR3 loop spans 11 amino acids. V dropped 1 base and J dropped 5 bases, with 3 bases sitting between them. Germline V gene data show CDR1 as MGHRA and CDR2 as YSYEKL. The CDR3 DNA reads as TGCGCCAGCAGCCAAGGCAACGAGCAGTACTTC. As protein: CASSQGNEQYF.

For the CDR3, the DNA is TGTGCCAGCAAGGGCCAGAGCAATCAGCCCCAGCATTTT. This codes for CASKGQSNQPQHF. J is TRBJ1-5 and V is TRBV2; D unresolved. Deletions cut 7 bases from V and 1 base from J, with 8 bases between. CDR1 and CDR2 from the germline V gene are SNHLY and FYNNEI. CDR3 size: 13 residues.

The CDR3 sequence: CASSRGAGYTGELFF. The CDR3 nucleotides read TGTGCCAGCAGTCGCGGGGCGGGGTACACCGGGGAGCTGTTTTTT. The chain recombines TRBV5-6 with TRBJ2-2; D is possibly TRBD2 (6 bases). From germline, CDR1 is SGHDT and CDR2 YYEEEE. CDR3 size: 15 residues. V was cut by 5 bases and J by 3 bases, with 14 bases left in between.

This clone was counted only a few times. This rearrangement joins TRBV27 to TRBJ1-1; D gene uncertain. The length of the CDR3 is 13 residues. V gave up 2 bases and J gave up 7 bases, with 11 bases separating them. CDR1 MNHEY and CDR2 SMNVEV come from the germline V gene (reference sequence). The CDR3 loop reads CASSLREPNEAFF. The CDR3 nucleotides are TGTGCCAGCAGTTTAAGAGAACCTAATGAAGCTTTCTTT.

This chain uses TRBV5-8 with TRBJ1-2; D is unclear. The germline V gene encodes CDR1 SGHTS and CDR2 YDEGEE. This CDR3 region has 12 residues. V lost 0 bases and J lost 6, with 6 bases in between. The CDR3 sequence is CASSLGWDGYTF. The CDR3 DNA is TGTGCCAGCAGCTTGGGTTGGGATGGCTACACCTTC.

V is TRBV9 and J is TRBJ2-7, with 8 bases aligning to TRBD2. This CDR3 contains 13 residues. Trimming at V came to 5 bases and at J to 2 bases, leaving 3 bases not matched to a gene. Germline CDR1 SGDLS, CDR2 YYNGEE. In DNA form, the CDR3 reads TGTGCCAGCAGTCGAGCGGGGGCCTACGAGCAGTACTTC. Translated: CASSRAGAYEQYF.

This sequence joins TRBV11-2 and TRBJ2-3, with TRBD1 matching over 9 bases. CDR3 length: 17 residues. After removal of 1 base from V and 6 bases from J, the junction contained 11 bases not matched to a gene. The germline V gene encodes CDR1 SGHAT and CDR2 FQNNGV. CDR3 sequence reads: CASSLGTGTGPRDTQYF. The CDR3 coding sequence is TGTGCCAGCAGCTTAGGAACAGGGACAGGGCCCCGCGATACGCAGTATTTT.